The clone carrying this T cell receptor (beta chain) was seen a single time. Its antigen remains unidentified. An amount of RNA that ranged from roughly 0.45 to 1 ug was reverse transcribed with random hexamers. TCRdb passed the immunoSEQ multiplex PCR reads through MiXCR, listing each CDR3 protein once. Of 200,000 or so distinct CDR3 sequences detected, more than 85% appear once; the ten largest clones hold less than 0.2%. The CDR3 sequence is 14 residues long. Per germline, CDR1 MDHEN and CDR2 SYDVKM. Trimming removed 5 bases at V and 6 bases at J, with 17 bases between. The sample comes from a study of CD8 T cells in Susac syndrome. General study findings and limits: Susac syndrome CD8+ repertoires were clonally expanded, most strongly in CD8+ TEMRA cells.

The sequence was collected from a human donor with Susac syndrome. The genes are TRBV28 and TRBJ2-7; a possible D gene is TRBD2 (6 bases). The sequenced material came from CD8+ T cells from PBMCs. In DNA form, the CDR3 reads TGTGCCAGCAGTACCCTCTTGGAGGGCAGCGAGCAGTACTTC. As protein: CASSTLLEGSEQYF.